This record concerns one T cell receptor (beta chain) sequence. Its antigen is unidentified. The ends lost 11 bases at V and 4 bases at J; junction bases unmatched: 10. Germline V gives CDR1 SEHNR, CDR2 FQNEAQ (reference sequence). The CDR3 consists of 13 residues. Then a second PCR, running roughly 7 to 11 cycles, was carried out with a sample-barcoded 5' primer and a J-beta primer mix. Via MiXCR, TCRdb re-called the 5' RACE reads, giving one row per CDR3 protein. The data show 600,000 to 900,000 distinct CDR3 sequences, with under 30% seen just once and about 2.9% held by the top ten. Every donor contributed ten milliliters of peripheral blood by blood draw. At least 6 micrograms of total RNA were extracted per sample. The sample belongs to a study of blood T cells in healthy people across ages. Study-level results: Diversity was higher, and naive CD4+ cells more numerous, in long-lived donors than in aged donors.

These data also featured in a second study, about T cells of mothers and their children. As reported in that work: The shaping of TCR recombination output by thymic selection is similar in related and unrelated pairs.

This sequence joins TRBV7-9 and TRBJ1-2; 7 positions match TRBD1. This TCR derives from a boy aged 5-17 years in good health. Source material: blood. DNA for the CDR3: TGTGCCGCGCGGAAGAAGGGGGCCTATGGCTACACCTTC. It is translated as CAARKKGAYGYTF.